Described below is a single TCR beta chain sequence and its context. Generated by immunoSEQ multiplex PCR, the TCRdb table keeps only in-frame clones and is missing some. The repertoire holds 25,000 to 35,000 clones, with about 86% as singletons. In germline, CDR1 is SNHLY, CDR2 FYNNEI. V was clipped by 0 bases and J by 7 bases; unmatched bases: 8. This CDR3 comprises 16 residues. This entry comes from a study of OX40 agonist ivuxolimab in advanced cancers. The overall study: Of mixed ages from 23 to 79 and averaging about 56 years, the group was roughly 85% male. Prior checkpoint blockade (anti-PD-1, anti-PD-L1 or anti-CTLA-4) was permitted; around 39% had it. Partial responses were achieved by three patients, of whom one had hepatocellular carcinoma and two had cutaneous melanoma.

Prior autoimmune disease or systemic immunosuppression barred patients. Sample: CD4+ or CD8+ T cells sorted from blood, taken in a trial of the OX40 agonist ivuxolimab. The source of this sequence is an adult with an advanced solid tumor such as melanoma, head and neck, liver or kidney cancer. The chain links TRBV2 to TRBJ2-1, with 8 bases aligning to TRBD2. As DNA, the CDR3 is TGTGCCAGCAGTGAAGCGCTTAGCGGGACGAGGAATGAGCAGTTCTTC. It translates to CASSEALSGTRNEQFF.